The sample holds a few counts of the clone carrying this TCR beta chain. The antigen is not known. The sample is drawn from a study of Graves' ophthalmopathy and Graves' hyperthyroidism. At the level of the study: At initial diagnosis, peripheral blood was obtained, and this preceded any treatment.

For repertoire sequencing, the TCR beta CDR3 regions were amplified from RNA transcripts. Second-round multiplex PCR came after a first-round RT-PCR that employed HTBI primers. A single record per CDR3 protein comes from TCRdb applying MiXCR to the multiplex PCR reads. The table shows 200,000 to 300,000 distinct CDR3 sequences, with 45% occurring only once. Ophthalmopathy donors showed moderate-to-severe activity, CAS ≥3, NOSPECS ≥4 and a duration under 3 months. V gave up 5 bases and J gave up 6 bases, with 14 bases separating them. The CDR3 is 13 amino acids. CDR1 and CDR2 from the germline V gene are WNHNN and SYGVQD (reference sequence). The study's findings and limits: Its predictions of ophthalmopathy progression gave the model roughly 71% sensitivity and 72% to 85% specificity.

The sequenced sample consisted of peripheral blood. This chain links TRBV10-1 with TRBJ2-7, with D maybe TRBD2 (6 bases). The source of this sequence is an adult man with Graves' ophthalmopathy. The CDR3 here is CASSRTEGGEQYF. The CDR3 region has the DNA TGCGCCAGCAGTCGGACTGAGGGAGGCGAGCAGTACTTC.